The source of this T cell receptor beta chain is a study of cytomegalovirus exposure and HLA in healthy donors. Study observations and caveats: Roughly uniform sequencing depth across donors was assumed, possibly incorrectly. In all likelihood, a cluster of highly shared sequence variants was a sequencing artifact.

As concerns this clone: As yet, its antigen is unknown.

This PCR relied on a set of 60 Vbeta primers and 13 Jbeta primers. Measured with immunoSEQ multiplex PCR; TCRdb has only the in-frame clones, and not every one. The listing contains 68,000 or so clones. The CDR3 is 14 residues long. From germline, CDR1 is SGHRS and CDR2 YFSETQ. V lost 4 bases and J lost 5; bases outside the gene matches: 7. In nominal health when sampled, donors likely had unrecorded immune exposures nonetheless. The V gene is TRBV5-1, the J gene TRBJ2-5; 8 positions match TRBD2. This receptor was taken from a boy between 10 and 17 years old in good health and CMV-seronegative. What was sequenced was PBMCs. The CDR3 nucleotides are TGCGCCAGCAGCGGGGGGGCTAGCGGGGAGACCCAGTACTTC. Protein: CASSGGASGETQYF.